The next 2 T cell receptor beta chains were all read from a single sample in a study of human thymus T cells. The data were produced by immunoSEQ multiplex PCR, yet TCRdb's version contains in-frame clones alone and is incomplete. This sample yields some 57,000 clones, of which 85% to 95% are seen a single time; roughly 5.7% belongs to the top ten. The sequenced sample consisted of blood. The receptor source for this set is a boy younger than two with a congenital heart defect but otherwise immunologically healthy.

The CDR3 is CASSLLGAEAFF. The CDR3 nucleotides read TGTGCCAGCAGCTTGTTGGGCGCTGAAGCTTTCTTT. The V and J genes are TRBV5-4 and TRBJ1-1, with no clear D. The CDR3 consists of 12 residues. Germline V gene sequence: CDR1 SGHNT, CDR2 YYREEE (reference sequence). V dropped 1 base and J dropped 6 bases, with 7 bases sitting between them.

This clone was observed a single time. The chain uses TRBV10-1 and TRBJ2-3, with 7 bases identical to TRBD1. Unmatched junction bases numbered 2, after V lost 2 bases and J lost 3 bases. The CDR3 length is 14 residues. CDR1 is WNHNN and CDR2 is SYGVQD in the germline V gene (reference sequence). CDR3 loop: CASSEGTATDTQYF. The CDR3 DNA is TGCGCCAGCAGTGAGGGGACAGCTACAGATACGCAGTATTTT.